This T cell receptor beta chain appears in the sequencing data of a study of T cell responses to AZD1222 COVID-19 vaccine. A note on this clone: The target antigen is unknown.

Study-level findings and limits: Clonal diversity was possibly underestimated, and the donors were mostly white British, with more females. Unmutated variant regions are reportedly targeted by nearly half of spike-specific TCRs.

Profiled with immunoSEQ multiplex PCR; TCRdb holds only in-frame clones, not every one. The profile shows some 110,000 clones, around 89% of them singletons. The sequence derives from an adult who received the AZD1222 COVID-19 vaccine. The specimen was peripheral blood, collected 28 days after the second AZD1222 dose.

CDR3 sequence (DNA): TGCGCCAGCAGCCAAGACCCCGCCCCGACAGGGGCCACCTACGAGCAGTACTTC. It encodes CASSQDPAPTGATYEQYF. The chain has TRBV4-1 and TRBJ2-7; TRBD1 matches 8 bases. V gave up 0 bases and J gave up 2 bases; unmatched junction bases: 12. The germline CDR1 and CDR2 sequences are MGHRA and YSYEKL. The CDR3 has 18 amino acids.